The source of this TCR beta chain is a study of T cells in localized non-small cell lung cancer. General observations from the study: Among the tissues sampled, uninvolved adjacent lung had the highest T cell clonality, above tumor. Sequence data derive from only one tumor region, so heterogeneity remains possible. Adjacent lung exhibited a median of about 50 among the 100 most abundant tumor clones.

The CDR3 has 12 amino acids. Germline-derived CDR1 and CDR2 are SGHTA and FQGNSA. V lost 1 base and J lost 7, with 7 bases in between. Libraries were prepared by immunoSEQ multiplex PCR; TCRdb keeps only in-frame clonotypes and omits some of them. Of about 35,000 clones detected, 92% appear once; the ten largest clones hold 2% to 2.5%. About this clone itself: Antigen: not known.

The chain combines TRBV7-2 with TRBJ1-2; no reliable D call. The sample was peripheral blood, taken before any cancer treatment. The receptor's source is a female donor of 60 years or more with stage I lung adenocarcinoma. The DNA for the CDR3 is TGTGCCAGCAGCTTAGAGCTTGGTGGCTACACCTTC. Translated, it gives CASSLELGGYTF. The full variable domain, completed using reference TRBV7-2 and TRBJ1-2, is GAGVSQSPSNKVTEKGKDVELRCDPISGHTALYWYRQSLGQGLEFLIYFQGNSAPDKSGLPSDRFSAERTGGSVSTLTIQRTQQEDSAVYLCASSLELGGYTFGSGTRLTVV.